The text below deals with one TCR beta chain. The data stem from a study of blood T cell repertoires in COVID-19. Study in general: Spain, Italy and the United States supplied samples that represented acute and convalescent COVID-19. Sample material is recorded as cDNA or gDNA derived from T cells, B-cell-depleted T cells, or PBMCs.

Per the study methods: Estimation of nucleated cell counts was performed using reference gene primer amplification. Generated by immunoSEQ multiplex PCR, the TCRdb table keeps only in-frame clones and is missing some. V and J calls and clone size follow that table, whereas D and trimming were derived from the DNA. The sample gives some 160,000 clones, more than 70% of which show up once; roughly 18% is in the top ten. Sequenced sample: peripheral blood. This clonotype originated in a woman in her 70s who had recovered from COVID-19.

Here the CDR3 DNA reads TGCAGCCCTCAGGGTAACTATGGCTACACCTTC. Translation: CSPQGNYGYTF. The chain is built from TRBV20-1 and TRBJ1-2, with a weak D call TRBD1 (5 bases). This CDR3 region has 11 residues. CDR1 and CDR2 (germline): DFQATT, SNEGSKA (reference sequence).